Included here is one T cell receptor beta chain sequence, with context. Its antigen is currently unknown. Possible read error: a much larger clone is one base away. The conserved phenylalanine or tryptophan normally closing the CDR3 is absent here, so this likely arose from a read error. The data were obtained in a study of T cells in Graves' hyperthyroidism and ophthalmopathy. Study-level findings and limits: In blood, most of the thyroid clonotypes expanded above 0.001 were also present. Before onset, by a median of approximately 6.8 months, the model predicted ophthalmopathy.

RNA transcripts served as the template for amplifying TCR beta CDR3 regions. First-round RT-PCR of the TCR CDR3 relied on the HTBI primer set. MiXCR was run by TCRdb on the multiplex PCR reads, yielding one entry per CDR3 protein. Of a few hundred thousand distinct CDR3 sequences in the sample, about 14% were seen once. Diagnosing involved the use of clinical symptoms, serum thyroxine and TRAb, thyroid ultrasound and orbital computed tomography. Sequenced: blood. This clonotype originated in a woman in her thirties with Graves' ophthalmopathy.

CDR3 region: CASSGTVSTDTQYL. As DNA, the CDR3 is TGTGCCAGCAGCGGGACAGTTAGCACAGATACGCAGTATCTT. The chain carries TRBV12-3 or TRBV12-4 and TRBJ2-3; 7 bases match TRBD1. The CDR3 is 14 residues long. V was pared by 6 bases and J by 0 bases, with 3 bases of the junction left unmatched.